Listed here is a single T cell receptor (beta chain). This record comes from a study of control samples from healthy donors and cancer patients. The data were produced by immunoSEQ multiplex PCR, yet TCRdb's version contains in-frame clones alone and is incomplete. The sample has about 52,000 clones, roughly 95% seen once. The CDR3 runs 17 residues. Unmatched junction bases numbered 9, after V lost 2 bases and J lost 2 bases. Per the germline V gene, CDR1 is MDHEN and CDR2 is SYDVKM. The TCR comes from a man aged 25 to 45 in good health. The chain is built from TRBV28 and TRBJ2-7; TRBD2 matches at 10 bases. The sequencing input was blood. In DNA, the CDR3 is TGTGCCAGCAGTTTACGAGCGGGAGGGCAAACAACCTACGAGCAGTACTTC. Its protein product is CASSLRAGGQTTYEQYF.